A single T cell receptor (beta chain) is shown here with its context. The antigen remains unidentified. The CDR3 runs to 14 residues. Germline V CDR1 and CDR2: ENHRY, SYGVKD. This sample stems from a study of T cells expressing NK-cell markers. About the study: Sorted CD3+CD56+NKG2C+, CD3+CD56+NKG2C- and CD3+CD56-NKG2C+ T cells supplied TCR beta repertoires. Seropositivity for HCMV was found in seven of the eight sequenced donors, with one seronegative.

Study results and limitations: In a few donors, dominant clonotypes made up about 25-60.1% of CD3+CD56-NKG2C+ cells.

TCRdb re-called the 5' RACE reads and gives one entry per CDR3 protein, without DNA. The sample shows about 430,000 distinct CDR3 sequences, and 1.4% to 1.5% sits with its ten largest clones. The sequenced sample consisted of blood T cells: a sorted CD56 or NKG2C T cell subset, CD4+ or CD8+ T cells, or bulk PBMC T cells (not recorded which). The sequence was collected from a woman aged 50 to 65 in good health. The V call is TRBV10-3, the J call TRBJ2-1; absent DNA, TCRdb's TRBD1 call cannot be checked. The CDR3 sequence: CAIKGGSAYGEQFF.